Following are 30 T cell receptor beta chains from one sample sequenced in a study of blood T cell repertoires in COVID-19. Produced via immunoSEQ multiplex PCR; TCRdb's table is partial and in-frame only. This table has a few hundred thousand clones, 70% to 90% appearing once. Material: peripheral blood. All receptors come from a man in his sixties with acute or convalescent COVID-19.

CDR3 region: CASSNRGQGSEKLFF. In nucleotides, the CDR3 is TGCGCCAGCAGCAATAGAGGACAGGGTTCTGAAAAACTGTTTTTT. The chain joins TRBV5-1 to TRBJ1-4, with 8 bases fitting TRBD1. V lost 4 bases, J lost 7 bases, and 9 bases stayed unmatched. The V gene's germline CDR1 is SGHRS and CDR2 YFSETQ. The length of the CDR3 is 15 residues.

This rearrangement joins TRBV5-1 to TRBJ2-2; 14 nucleotides align to TRBD2. Germline assignment: CDR1 SGHRS and CDR2 YFSETQ. V shed 0 bases, J shed 4 bases, and the junction held 2 bases outside the gene matches. This CDR3 has 17 amino acids. The CDR3 nucleotides read TGCGCCAGCAGCTTGGGACTAGCGGGGGGGCCCACCGGGGAGCTGTTTTTT. It yields the protein CASSLGLAGGPTGELFF.

The rearrangement links TRBV19 to TRBJ1-6; the D gene is possibly TRBD1 (5 bases). The CDR3 length is 15 residues. Trimming removed 5 bases at V and 6 bases at J, with 14 bases between. From germline, CDR1 is LNHDA and CDR2 SQIVND (reference sequence). This chain's CDR3 is CASSHLGVTNSPLHF. CDR3 DNA: TGTGCCAGTAGTCACTTAGGGGTTACTAATTCACCCCTCCACTTT.

The chain joins TRBV5-6 to TRBJ1-5, with D hard to call. Per the germline V gene, CDR1 is SGHDT and CDR2 is YYEEEE. Between the trimmed V and J ends, which lost 0 bases and 4 bases, there was a span of 17 bases. This CDR3 is built from 17 residues. CDR3 in amino acids: CASSLGTTSGFNQPQHF. Written as DNA, the CDR3 is TGTGCCAGCAGCTTGGGAACCACCTCGGGATTTAATCAGCCCCAGCATTTT. The full variable domain, rest sourced from reference TRBV5-6 and TRBJ1-5, is DAGVTQSPTHLIKTRGQQVTLRCSPKSGHDTVSWYQQALGQGPQFIFQYYEEEERQRGNFPDRFSGHQFPNYSSELNVNALLLGDSALYLCASSLGTTSGFNQPQHFGDGTRLSIL.

This clone was counted only a few times. The chain carries TRBV2 and TRBJ1-6; tentative D call: TRBD1 (6 bases). The ends were cut back, 6 bases at V and 9 bases at J, with 15 bases in the middle. From germline, CDR1 is SNHLY and CDR2 FYNNEI. The CDR3 contains 14 residues. This CDR3 reads CASSLQGVGSPLHF. CDR3 bases: TGTGCCAGCAGCTTACAGGGTGTAGGTTCACCCCTCCACTTT.

J is TRBJ2-7 and V is TRBV4-2, with 9 bases lining up with TRBD1. CDR3 length equals 17 residues. Germline V CDR1 and CDR2: LGHNA, YNFKEQ. The junction had 10 bases not matched to a gene; V was cut back by 0 bases and J by 4 bases. The CDR3 DNA is TGTGCCAGCAGCCAAGATCCAATTGGGGACAGGGCGTACGAGCAGTACTTC. This codes for CASSQDPIGDRAYEQYF.

This chain uses TRBV5-4 with TRBJ2-5, with D perhaps TRBD1 (6 bases). Trimming shortened V by 4 bases and J by 5 bases, and 12 bases separated the two germline ends. The V gene's germline CDR1 is SGHNT and CDR2 YYREEE (reference sequence). This CDR3 is 13 amino acids long. CDR3 nucleotides: TGTGCCAGCAGCACGGACAGTCGGGAGACCCAGTACTTC. Residues: CASSTDSRETQYF.

The chain uses TRBV7-6 and TRBJ2-3, with 14 bases that match TRBD2. Germline V gene sequence: CDR1 SGHVS, CDR2 FNYEAQ. The CDR3 sequence is 17 residues long. V lost 5 bases to trimming and J lost 11 bases; unmatched junction nucleotides: 15. The CDR3 region has the DNA TGTGCCAGCAGCCCCTTTAACACCGGGACTAGCGGGGGAGGGCAGTATTTT. Translated, it gives CASSPFNTGTSGGGQYF.

The CDR3 reads CASSRQGGTEAFF. The CDR3, as DNA: TGTGCCAGCAGTCGACAGGGGGGCACTGAAGCTTTCTTT. The V gene is TRBV12-3 or TRBV12-4, the J gene TRBJ1-1, with 9 nucleotides matching TRBD1. V shed 5 bases and J 4 bases; nucleotides not matched to a gene: 2. The CDR3 runs to 13 residues.

The chain combines TRBV3-1 (or the pseudogene TRBV3-2) with TRBJ2-1; 16 bases are shared with TRBD2. The CDR3 runs to 16 residues. V lost 3 bases to trimming and J lost 6 bases; unmatched junction nucleotides: 2. The V gene's germline CDR1 is LGHDT and CDR2 YNNKEL (reference sequence). CDR3 bases: TGTGCCAGCAGCCAGGGACTAGCGGGGGGGCTCAATGAGCAGTTCTTC. Residues: CASSQGLAGGLNEQFF.

Many counts were recorded for this clone. This chain joins TRBV5-4 and TRBJ1-2, with D uncertain. The germline V gene encodes CDR1 SGHNT and CDR2 YYREEE (reference sequence). The CDR3 sequence is 11 residues long. Trimming took 3 bases from V and 14 from J, leaving 14 bases between them. The CDR3, as DNA: TGTGCCAGCAGCTCCCCACCTGCGAGGACCTTC. It is translated as CASSSPPARTF.

The J gene is TRBJ2-1, the V gene TRBV5-6, with 8 bases fitting TRBD2. The germline V gene encodes CDR1 SGHDT and CDR2 YYEEEE. Trimming removed 4 bases from V and 4 bases from J; junction bases left unmatched: 10. This CDR3 contains 16 residues. CDR3 DNA sequence: TGTGCCAGCAGCCTCTCCGGGACTAGGTCTTACAATGAGCAGTTCTTC. It is translated as CASSLSGTRSYNEQFF. Together with reference TRBV5-6 and TRBJ2-1, the CDR3 gives the full variable domain: DAGVTQSPTHLIKTRGQQVTLRCSPKSGHDTVSWYQQALGQGPQFIFQYYEEEERQRGNFPDRFSGHQFPNYSSELNVNALLLGDSALYLCASSLSGTRSYNEQFFGPGTRLTVL.

The chain combines TRBV7-8 with TRBJ1-2; 8 bases match TRBD1. The CDR3 length is 16 residues. Germline V CDR1 and CDR2: SGHVS, FQNEAQ. V shed 9 bases, J shed 1 base, and the junction held 13 bases outside the gene matches. Written as DNA, the CDR3 is TGTGCCAGTTCTCTTTACGGACAGGGCTTTAACTATGGCTACACCTTC. As protein: CASSLYGQGFNYGYTF.

The J gene is TRBJ2-3, the V gene TRBV14; maybe TRBD1 (5 bases). CDR1 and CDR2 (germline): SGHDN, FVKESK. The length of the CDR3 is 16 residues. V was shortened by 3 bases and J by 4 bases, with 17 bases between the two germline ends. The DNA of the CDR3 is TGTGCCAGCAGCCAGTGGGGCAGGTTCGGTTCAGATACGCAGTATTTT. Its translation: CASSQWGRFGSDTQYF.

The chain combines TRBV6-2 or TRBV6-3 with TRBJ1-1, with TRBD1 matching over 9 bases. Germline CDR1 is MNHEY and CDR2 is SVGEGT. V lost 6 bases and J lost 11; bases outside the gene matches: 13. The length of the CDR3 is 14 residues. CDR3 protein: CASSLSTGGRGAFF. DNA of the CDR3: TGTGCCAGCAGCTTATCGACAGGGGGTAGGGGTGCTTTCTTT.

The V call is TRBV5-4, the J call TRBJ1-1; 7 nucleotides agree with TRBD1. CDR1 SGHNT and CDR2 YYREEE come from the germline V gene (reference sequence). The CDR3 is 16 residues long. The V gene end was trimmed by 3 bases and the J gene end by 4 bases; junction bases not matched to a gene: 12. DNA of the CDR3: TGTGCCAGCAGCTACCAGAGGGGGCAGGGCCCCACTGAAGCTTTCTTT. The encoded protein is CASSYQRGQGPTEAFF.

V and J are TRBV6-2 or TRBV6-3 and TRBJ2-4; 13 bases agree with TRBD2. From germline, CDR1 is MNHEY and CDR2 SVGEGT. This CDR3 is 19 amino acids long. The J segment lost 11 bases and the V segment lost 5 bases, leaving 21 bases of the junction unmatched. The CDR3 bases are TGTGCCAGCAGTAAGGGGACTAGCGGGGTTCCCCGCGAATCATTAGTTCAGTACTTC. This translates into CASSKGTSGVPRESLVQYF.

This clone was counted a few times. This chain connects TRBV27 to TRBJ1-6; the D gene is possibly TRBD1 (6 bases). CDR3 size: 15 residues. Germline V gene lookup returns CDR1 MNHEY and CDR2 SMNVEV (reference sequence). V was pared by 6 bases and J by 3 bases, with 12 bases between. The CDR3 here is CASSWGLNYNSPLHF. The CDR3 DNA reads TGTGCCAGCAGCTGGGGGCTAAACTATAATTCACCCCTCCACTTT.

The chain carries TRBV3-1 (or the pseudogene TRBV3-2) and TRBJ2-7; D gene unclear. CDR3 length equals 17 residues. Germline CDR1 is LGHDT and CDR2 is YNNKEL (reference sequence). V was cut by 0 bases and J by 0 bases, with 15 bases left in between. CDR3 sequence reads: CASSQDPPAECSYEQYF. For the CDR3, the DNA is TGTGCCAGCAGCCAAGACCCCCCCGCGGAGTGCTCCTACGAGCAGTACTTC.

The chain carries TRBV28 and TRBJ1-5, with TRBD1 matching over 11 bases. The CDR3 runs to 17 residues. Germline V gene lookup returns CDR1 MDHEN and CDR2 SYDVKM. After removal of 6 bases from V and 0 bases from J, the junction contained 7 bases not matched to a gene. CDR3 residues: CASSMDRGLRSNQPQHF. In DNA, the CDR3 is TGTGCCAGCAGCATGGACAGGGGGCTCCGTAGCAATCAGCCCCAGCATTTT.

This clone has a handful of counts. The chain uses TRBV20-1 and TRBJ1-6; 10 bases are a match to TRBD1. Germline CDR1 is DFQATT and CDR2 is SNEGSKA (reference sequence). With V trimmed by 3 bases and J by 13 bases, 9 bases remained unmatched. There are 14 residues in the CDR3. DNA of the CDR3: TGCAGTGCTAGTTCTCAGAGACAGGGGGCCCCCCTCCACTTT. Its translation: CSASSQRQGAPLHF.

The rearrangement links TRBV5-5 to TRBJ1-3; D ambiguous. Per germline, CDR1 SGHKS and CDR2 YYEKEE (reference sequence). The CDR3 has 16 residues. V was clipped by 1 base and J by 0 bases, with 11 bases between them. Here the CDR3 DNA reads TGTGCCAGCAGCTTGTTGCAGATGATCTCTGGAAACACCATATATTTT. Translating it yields CASSLLQMISGNTIYF.

This chain uses TRBV9 with TRBJ2-7, with TRBD1 identical over 10 bases. This CDR3 is built from 15 residues. Germline V CDR1 and CDR2: SGDLS, YYNGEE. V lost 3 bases, J lost 1 base, and 4 bases stayed unmatched. The CDR3 here is CASSARTGGSYEQYF. The CDR3 nucleotides are TGTGCCAGCAGCGCTAGGACAGGGGGATCCTACGAGCAGTACTTC.

This chain connects TRBV19 to TRBJ2-2, with 10 bases lining up with TRBD2. This CDR3 spans 16 amino acids. The germline CDR1 and CDR2 sequences are LNHDA and SQIVND (reference sequence). V lost 11 bases and J lost 3; bases outside the gene matches: 12. CDR3 sequence (DNA): TGTGCCTCCAGCGCGGCTAGCGGGGGATACACCGGGGAGCTGTTTTTT. Translating gives CASSAASGGYTGELFF.

The chain joins TRBV6-5 to TRBJ1-1, with D possibly being TRBD1 (6 bases). V lost 7 bases to trimming and J lost 3 bases, with 9 bases between them. This CDR3 spans 12 amino acids. Germline CDR1 reads MNHEY; CDR2 reads SVGAGI. The CDR3 nucleotides read TGTGCCAGCACCCAGGGGTACACTGAAGCTTTCTTT. This encodes CASTQGYTEAFF.

The chain couples TRBV5-1 to TRBJ1-2; 7 bases match TRBD1. J was trimmed by 3 bases and V by 2 bases; bases with no gene match: 7. The CDR3 runs to 15 residues. CDR1 is SGHRS, CDR2 YFSETQ, per germline. The CDR3 protein is CASSLGQATDYGYTF. The CDR3 DNA reads as TGCGCCAGCAGCTTAGGACAGGCTACTGACTATGGCTACACCTTC.

This chain connects TRBV28 to TRBJ1-5, with D possibly being TRBD1 (6 bases). This CDR3 spans 16 amino acids. Trimming cost V 1 base and J 2 bases, with 12 bases left between them. CDR1 is MDHEN, CDR2 SYDVKM, per germline. CDR3 in amino acids: CASSLFGGGGNQPQHF. The CDR3 DNA sequence: TGTGCCAGCAGTTTATTCGGGGGGGGCGGCAATCAGCCCCAGCATTTT. Combining the CDR3 with reference TRBV28 and TRBJ1-5 gives the whole variable domain DVKVTQSSRYLVKRTGEKVFLECVQDMDHENMFWYRQDPGLGLRLIYFSYDVKMKEKGDIPEGYSVSREKKERFSLILESASTNQTSMYLCASSLFGGGGNQPQHFGDGTRLSIL.

A few counts support this clone. This chain's CDR3 is CASSLGGEVYEQYF. CDR3 DNA sequence: TGTGCCAGCAGCTTGGGAGGGGAGGTGTACGAGCAGTACTTC. This rearrangement joins TRBV5-4 to TRBJ2-7, with a tentative D call TRBD2 (6 bases). Germline CDR1 SGHNT, CDR2 YYREEE (reference sequence). Trimming shortened V by 0 bases and J by 4 bases, and 11 bases separated the two germline ends. The CDR3 consists of 14 residues. The variable domain in full, completed from reference TRBV5-4 and TRBJ2-7, reads ETGVTQSPTHLIKTRGQQVTLRCSSQSGHNTVSWYQQALGQGPQFIFQYYREEENGRGNFPPRFSGLQFPNYSSELNVNALELDDSALYLCASSLGGEVYEQYFGPGTRLTVT.

The chain links TRBV19 to TRBJ1-5, with a weak D call TRBD1 (6 bases). The germline V gene encodes CDR1 LNHDA and CDR2 SQIVND (reference sequence). The CDR3 sequence is 18 residues long. V lost 2 bases and J 0 bases, leaving 17 bases between the germline ends. The CDR3 nucleotides read TGTGCCAGTAGTATATTAAAAGGGTCAGGGGCTAGCAATCAGCCCCAGCATTTT. Its protein product is CASSILKGSGASNQPQHF.

The chain carries TRBV2 and TRBJ1-1; D call uncertain. V lost 10 bases and J 1 base, leaving 16 bases between the germline ends. Germline values: CDR1 SNHLY, CDR2 FYNNEI. CDR3 size: 14 residues. CDR3 coding DNA: TGTGCCAAACCTGACTCGAAACAGAACACTGAAGCTTTCTTT. It translates to CAKPDSKQNTEAFF.